These T cell receptor beta chains were read from a single sample in a study of cytomegalovirus exposure and HLA in healthy donors. Generated by immunoSEQ multiplex PCR, the TCRdb table keeps only in-frame clones and is missing some. The sample shows more than 65,000 clones, 65% to 75% of them seen only once. The sequenced material came from PBMCs. The receptor set was obtained from a woman aged 55-70 years in good health and CMV-seropositive. Both conserved end residues are trimmed from each CDR3.

v_gene: TRBV7-8
j_gene: TRBJ1-1
CDR3aa: ASSAPGLLDTEAF

v_gene: TRBV27
j_gene: TRBJ2-1
CDR3aa: ASRGGSSSYNEQF

v_gene: TRBV18
j_gene: TRBJ1-1
CDR3aa: ASSPTQGRNTEAF

v_gene: TRBV30
j_gene: TRBJ2-5
CDR3aa: AWSVRRGGFQTQY

v_gene: TRBV6-5
j_gene: TRBJ2-2
CDR3aa: ASSYGQGSGELF

v_gene: TRBV5-1
j_gene: TRBJ1-5
CDR3aa: ASPPGGAVYSNQPQH

v_gene: TRBV29-1
j_gene: TRBJ1-2
CDR3aa: SVPTGGYGYT

v_gene: TRBV19
j_gene: TRBJ1-1
CDR3aa: ATLNRFTEAF

v_gene: TRBV2
j_gene: TRBJ2-5
CDR3aa: ASSATGLAVKETQY

v_gene: TRBV7-9
j_gene: TRBJ2-7
CDR3aa: ASSLAFRGTYEQY

v_gene: TRBV29-1
j_gene: TRBJ2-1
CDR3aa: SVERVLAGGDEQF

v_gene: TRBV5-1
j_gene: TRBJ1-4
CDR3aa: ASSSTGSNEKLF

v_gene: TRBV6-5
j_gene: TRBJ1-5
CDR3aa: ASRGLGLYQPQH

v_gene: TRBV15
j_gene: TRBJ2-3
CDR3aa: ATSTQGRSDTQY

v_gene: TRBV4-1
j_gene: TRBJ2-3
CDR3aa: ASSRLAGSRGTQY

v_gene: TRBV19
j_gene: TRBJ2-3
CDR3aa: ASTLAGQDTQY

v_gene: TRBV19
j_gene: TRBJ2-2
CDR3aa: ASQARGMDTGELF

v_gene: TRBV19
j_gene: TRBJ2-7
CDR3aa: ASSPQGYEQY

v_gene: TRBV5-6
j_gene: TRBJ2-3
CDR3aa: ASSLGRGRLNTDTQY

v_gene: TRBV5-4
j_gene: TRBJ2-6
CDR3aa: ASSLGGTGANVLT

v_gene: TRBV7-2
j_gene: TRBJ1-1
CDR3aa: ASSQRQGGLVTEAF

v_gene: TRBV5-1
j_gene: TRBJ1-2
CDR3aa: ASSSGTGNYGYT

v_gene: TRBV25-1
j_gene: TRBJ1-2
CDR3aa: ASRDTGTRKGYT

v_gene: TRBV6-5
j_gene: TRBJ1-2
CDR3aa: ASSYHRTGGGYGYT

v_gene: TRBV11-2
j_gene: TRBJ1-2
CDR3aa: ASSPQQGWSGYGYT

v_gene: TRBV6-1
j_gene: TRBJ1-2
CDR3aa: ASKDLAGYGYT

v_gene: TRBV9
j_gene: TRBJ2-5
CDR3aa: ASSPRTGVVQETQY

v_gene: TRBV10-1
j_gene: TRBJ2-7
CDR3aa: ASSSDRVTEQY

v_gene: TRBV27
j_gene: TRBJ1-1
CDR3aa: ASSPLSSGNTEAF

v_gene: TRBV2
j_gene: TRBJ1-4
CDR3aa: ASRPGQGARSSEKLF

v_gene: TRBV4-1
j_gene: TRBJ1-5
CDR3aa: ASSREADSNQPQH

v_gene: TRBV5-1
j_gene: TRBJ2-5
CDR3aa: ASSPSQGAVETQY

v_gene: TRBV2
j_gene: TRBJ1-2
CDR3aa: ASSVAAYGYT

v_gene: TRBV11-2
j_gene: TRBJ1-2
CDR3aa: ASSPGLNYGYT

v_gene: TRBV30
j_gene: TRBJ1-2
CDR3aa: AWYIRYGYT

v_gene: TRBV29-1
j_gene: TRBJ2-7
CDR3aa: SAHARGQGEEQY

v_gene: TRBV30
j_gene: NA
CDR3aa: ASTTSGRNYYEQY

v_gene: TRBV6-5
j_gene: TRBJ2-2
CDR3aa: AGSYSTGFGELF

v_gene: TRBV7-9
j_gene: TRBJ2-1
CDR3aa: ASSLMTDYNEQF

v_gene: TRBV9
j_gene: TRBJ1-4
CDR3aa: ASSVGGGTGYEKLF

v_gene: TRBV2
j_gene: TRBJ2-5
CDR3aa: ASSDGTPPNTQY

v_gene: TRBV7-3
j_gene: TRBJ2-5
CDR3aa: ASSLRPGQGQGTQY

v_gene: TRBV7-6
j_gene: TRBJ1-6
CDR3aa: ASSSDRGGSPLH

v_gene: TRBV5-6
j_gene: TRBJ1-1
CDR3aa: ASSRGRFLLNTEAF

v_gene: TRBV5-1
j_gene: TRBJ2-1
CDR3aa: ASELGGSSYNEQF

v_gene: TRBV9
j_gene: TRBJ2-7
CDR3aa: ASSVEQGLYEQY